The 22 T cell receptor beta chains reported below all come from one sample, sequenced in a study of blood T cell repertoires in COVID-19. Generated by immunoSEQ multiplex PCR, the TCRdb table keeps only in-frame clones and is missing some. The table includes about 310,000 clones, approximately 90% detected once. Specimen: PBMCs or T cells enriched from blood (not recorded which). The receptors originated from a woman between 40 and 50 years old who had recovered from COVID-19.

The chain joins TRBV5-1 to TRBJ2-5; weak D call: TRBD1 (5 bases). V was trimmed by 6 bases and J by 1 base, leaving 10 bases between them. Per germline, CDR1 SGHRS and CDR2 YFSETQ. CDR3 length equals 13 residues. As DNA, the CDR3 is TGCGCCAGCAAGAAGGGGTCCCAAGAGACCCAGTACTTC. Protein: CASKKGSQETQYF.

The CDR3: CAQGAYSNQPQHF. Written as DNA, the CDR3 is TGTGCCCAAGGGGCTTATAGCAATCAGCCCCAGCATTTT. The rearrangement uses TRBV5-3 and TRBJ1-5; D is perhaps TRBD1 (5 bases). TRBV5-3 is designated an ORF whose function remains uncertain. V was cut by 10 bases and J by 0 bases, with 11 bases left in between. This CDR3 region has 13 residues.

This clone was observed many times. The chain links TRBV10-3 to TRBJ1-1; D gene ambiguous. Trimming pared 2 bases from V and 10 bases from J, leaving 17 bases between. The length of the CDR3 is 14 residues. CDR1 is ENHRY, CDR2 SYGVKD, per germline. CDR3 sequence reads: CAISEPTLSARAFF. The CDR3 DNA reads TGTGCCATCAGTGAGCCGACTTTGAGCGCTAGAGCTTTCTTT.

CDR3 DNA sequence: TGTGCCTGGAGTGGGCCGGGTACCTCCTACAATGAGCAGTTCTTC. Protein: CAWSGPGTSYNEQFF. The V call is TRBV30, the J call TRBJ2-1; D is unresolved. The CDR3 totals 15 residues. Trimming took 1 base from V and 0 from J, leaving 10 bases between them. Germline assignment: CDR1 GTSNPN and CDR2 SVGIG (reference sequence).

This chain uses TRBV6-5 with TRBJ1-5; TRBD1 matches at 8 bases. J gave up 3 bases and V 6 bases, and 7 bases lay outside the gene matches. CDR3 length: 15 amino acids. The germline CDR1 and CDR2 sequences are MNHEY and SVGAGI. CDR3 protein: CASSRGQGFNQPQHF. The CDR3 nucleotides are TGTGCCAGCAGCCGCGGACAGGGTTTCAATCAGCCCCAGCATTTT.

The rearrangement links TRBV12-3 or TRBV12-4 to TRBJ1-3; 7 bases agree with TRBD1. The length of the CDR3 is 13 residues. J lost 9 bases, V lost 5 bases, and 7 bases had no gene match. The CDR3 coding sequence is TGTGCCAGCAGTACCACAGGGGAAGGCACCATATATTTT. This codes for CASSTTGEGTIYF.

This clone was recorded once. The rearrangement joins TRBV30 to TRBJ1-1; the D gene is possibly TRBD1 (6 bases). CDR1 is GTSNPN and CDR2 is SVGIG in the germline V gene (reference sequence). The length of the CDR3 is 13 residues. Trimming cost V 2 bases and J 3 bases, with 10 bases left between them. The CDR3 DNA sequence: TGTGCCTGGAGTTCCCAGGGGTACACTGAAGCTTTCTTT. Its protein is CAWSSQGYTEAFF.

The chain couples TRBV7-2 to TRBJ2-1, with 10 bases identical to TRBD2. Germline V CDR1 and CDR2: SGHTA, FQGNSA. The CDR3 spans 17 residues. Trimming at V came to 1 base and at J to 3 bases, leaving 6 bases not matched to a gene. For the CDR3, the DNA is TGTGCCAGCAGCTTAGTTGTGGCTAGCGGGGGCTACAATGAGCAGTTCTTC. Its protein product is CASSLVVASGGYNEQFF.

The CDR3 DNA is TGTGCCAGTAATCCGGGGAGGGCAATCAATGAAAAACTGTTTTTT. Its protein product is CASNPGRAINEKLFF. This sequence joins TRBV19 and TRBJ1-4; D unclear. With 7 bases removed from V and 5 bases from J, the gap between germline ends came to 17 bases. The CDR3 contains 15 residues. Germline lookup yields CDR1 LNHDA and CDR2 SQIVND (reference sequence).

This CDR3 is CASSSVGSGSDEQFF. The CDR3 nucleotides read TGTGCCAGCAGCTCCGTAGGAAGCGGGAGTGATGAGCAGTTCTTC. The V call is TRBV7-6, the J call TRBJ2-1, with 8 bases identical to TRBD2. There are 15 residues in the CDR3. With 4 bases clipped from V and 8 bases from J, the junction kept 10 bases outside the gene matches. Germline CDR1 is SGHVS and CDR2 is FNYEAQ. Using reference TRBV7-6 and TRBJ2-1 for the parts outside the CDR3, the full variable domain is GAGVSQSPRYKVTKRGQDVALRCDPISGHVSLYWYRQALGQGPEFLTYFNYEAQQDKSGLPNDRFSAERPEGSISTLTIQRTEQRDSAMYRCASSSVGSGSDEQFFGPGTRLTVL.

This chain joins TRBV6-2 or TRBV6-3 and TRBJ1-1; 8 nucleotides line up with TRBD1. The CDR3 contains 16 residues. Germline loops: CDR1 MNHEY, CDR2 SVGEGT. The J segment lost 4 bases and the V segment lost 0 bases, leaving 7 bases of the junction unmatched. Written as DNA, the CDR3 is TGTGCCAGCAGTTACTCGGGGCAGGGGGCGCGCACTGAAGCTTTCTTT. Translated: CASSYSGQGARTEAFF.

CDR3 nucleotide sequence: TGTGCCAGCAGCCCTGGCCCGGGGTACCAAGAGACCCAGTACTTC. Protein product: CASSPGPGYQETQYF. This chain joins TRBV11-2 and TRBJ2-5, with a weak D call TRBD2 (5 bases). The CDR3 length is 15 residues. The V gene's germline CDR1 is SGHAT and CDR2 FQNNGV. The V and J ends lost 5 bases and 0 bases respectively, with 13 bases between them.

Of note for this clone: Other nucleotide sequences from this sample produce the same CDR3. The chain has TRBV28 and TRBJ1-1, with a tentative D call TRBD1 (5 bases). The germline V and J ends were trimmed by 2 bases and 5 bases, with 12 bases remaining between them. The CDR3 is 14 residues long. From germline, CDR1 is MDHEN and CDR2 SYDVKM. The CDR3 bases are TGTGCCAGCAGTTTAACGCGGGGGAGAACTGAAGCTTTCTTT. This gives the protein CASSLTRGRTEAFF.

The chain is built from TRBV19 and TRBJ2-1, with D possibly TRBD1 on 5 matching bases. The V and J ends lost 3 bases and 9 bases respectively, with 12 bases between them. CDR3 length: 13 residues. Germline V gene lookup returns CDR1 LNHDA and CDR2 SQIVND (reference sequence). The CDR3 loop reads CASSIDWGVEQFF. CDR3 in DNA: TGTGCCAGTAGTATCGATTGGGGCGTTGAGCAGTTCTTC.

The chain couples TRBV11-3 to TRBJ2-1, with 9 bases fitting TRBD2. The CDR3 extends over 15 amino acids. V lost 2 bases, J lost 5 bases, and 4 bases stayed unmatched. In germline, CDR1 is SGHNT, CDR2 YENEEA. CDR3 region: CASSLSGGTNNEQFF. The CDR3 nucleotides read TGTGCCAGCAGCTTAAGCGGGGGGACTAACAATGAGCAGTTCTTC.

The chain recombines TRBV3-1 (or the pseudogene TRBV3-2) with TRBJ2-3; 8 bases are a match to TRBD2. V lost 3 bases to trimming and J lost 2 bases; unmatched junction nucleotides: 7. CDR1 is LGHDT, CDR2 YNNKEL, per germline (reference sequence). The CDR3 consists of 16 residues. This CDR3 is CASSHTRGVPTDTQYF. CDR3 coding DNA: TGTGCCAGCAGCCATACGCGGGGGGTCCCCACAGATACGCAGTATTTT.

This chain connects TRBV7-9 to TRBJ2-1; D not certain. V was trimmed by 2 bases and J by 7 bases, leaving 15 bases between them. CDR1 is SEHNR, CDR2 FQNEAQ, per germline (reference sequence). This CDR3 comprises 15 residues. CDR3 in DNA: TGTGCCAGCAGCTTAATTAGCTTATCACCTAATGAGCAGTTCTTC. Translation gives CASSLISLSPNEQFF. The entire variable domain, with the rest obtained from reference TRBV7-9 and TRBJ2-1, is as follows: DTGVSQNPRHKITKRGQNVTFRCDPISEHNRLYWYRQTLGQGPEFLTYFQNEAQLEKSRLLSDRFSAERPKGSFSTLEIQRTEQGDSAMYLCASSLISLSPNEQFFGPGTRLTVL.

This chain links TRBV4-3 with TRBJ2-1; D unclear. CDR1 LGHNA and CDR2 YSLEER come from the germline V gene. V lost 2 bases and J lost 7, with 12 bases in between. This CDR3 spans 14 amino acids. The CDR3 region is CASSQHPQSNEQFF. CDR3 sequence (DNA): TGCGCCAGCAGCCAACACCCCCAGTCTAATGAGCAGTTCTTC.

J is TRBJ2-5 and V is TRBV7-6, with 9 bases fitting TRBD2. The CDR3 is made up of 16 amino acids. The J segment lost 1 base and the V segment lost 6 bases, leaving 9 bases of the junction unmatched. From germline, CDR1 is SGHVS and CDR2 FNYEAQ. The CDR3 DNA is TGTGCCAGCAGTCGTCATAGCGGGAGTCCCCAAGAGACCCAGTACTTC. It codes for CASSRHSGSPQETQYF.

Of note for this clone: In the same sample, other DNA sequences code for this CDR3. The chain links TRBV29-1 to TRBJ2-1; D may be TRBD2 (7 bases). V was pared by 3 bases and J by 6 bases, with 12 bases between. Germline values: CDR1 SQVTM, CDR2 ANQGSEA. The CDR3 covers 13 residues. The CDR3 sequence is CSVDRGALNEQFF. The DNA for the CDR3 is TGCAGCGTTGATCGGGGGGCCCTCAATGAGCAGTTCTTC.

This chain joins TRBV11-3 and TRBJ2-3; TRBD1 aligns across 7 bases. The trim removed 2 bases at V and 0 bases at J, leaving 5 bases unmatched. Germline lookup yields CDR1 SGHNT and CDR2 YENEEA. CDR3 length: 16 amino acids. The CDR3 protein is CASSLTGETSTDTQYF. CDR3 DNA: TGTGCCAGCAGCTTAACAGGGGAGACTAGCACAGATACGCAGTATTTT. Combining the CDR3 with reference TRBV11-3 and TRBJ2-3 gives the whole variable domain EAGVVQSPRYKIIEKKQPVAFWCNPISGHNTLYWYLQNLGQGPELLIRYENEEAVDDSQLPKDRFSAERLKGVDSTLKIQPAELGDSAVYLCASSLTGETSTDTQYFGPGTRLTVL.

The chain employs TRBV14 and TRBJ1-1; the D gene is possibly TRBD1 (5 bases). Germline CDR1 reads SGHDN; CDR2 reads FVKESK. The CDR3 has 17 residues. V lost 0 bases and J 4 bases, leaving 18 bases between the germline ends. The CDR3 nucleotides are TGTGCCAGCAGCCAAGATCGATCCAAGGGGAGGGGCACTGAAGCTTTCTTT. Translation gives CASSQDRSKGRGTEAFF.